This T cell receptor (beta chain) came from a study of cytomegalovirus exposure and HLA in healthy donors. PCR involved 60 Vbeta and 13 Jbeta primers. Clones were sequenced by immunoSEQ multiplex PCR, and TCRdb holds only the in-frame ones, with some missing. The sample carries fewer than 250,000 clones, around 79% recorded once. The receptor comes from a male donor in good health and CMV-seronegative. The source material was PBMCs.

As DNA, the CDR3 is TGTGCCAGCAGAACCGGGACAGGGGACACCGGGGAGCTGTTTTTT. Translation gives CASRTGTGDTGELFF. The genes are TRBV7-2 and TRBJ2-2; 10 bases match TRBD1. Trimming removed 6 bases from V and 3 bases from J; junction bases left unmatched: 4. In germline, CDR1 is SGHTA, CDR2 FQGNSA. This CDR3 is built from 15 residues.